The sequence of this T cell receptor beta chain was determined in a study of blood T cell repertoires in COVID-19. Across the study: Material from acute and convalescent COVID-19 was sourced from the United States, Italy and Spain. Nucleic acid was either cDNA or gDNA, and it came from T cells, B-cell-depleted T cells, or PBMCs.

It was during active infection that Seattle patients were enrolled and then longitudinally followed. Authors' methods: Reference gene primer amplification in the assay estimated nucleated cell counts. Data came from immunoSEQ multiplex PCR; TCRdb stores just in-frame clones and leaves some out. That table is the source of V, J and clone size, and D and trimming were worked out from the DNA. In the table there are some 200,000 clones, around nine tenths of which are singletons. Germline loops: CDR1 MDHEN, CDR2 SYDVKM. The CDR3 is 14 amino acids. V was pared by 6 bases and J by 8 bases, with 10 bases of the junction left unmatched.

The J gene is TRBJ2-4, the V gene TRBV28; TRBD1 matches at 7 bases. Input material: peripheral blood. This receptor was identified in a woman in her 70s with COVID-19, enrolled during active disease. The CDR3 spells CASSLGTGDHIQYF. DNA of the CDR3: TGTGCCAGCAGCCTCGGAACAGGGGATCACATTCAGTACTTC.